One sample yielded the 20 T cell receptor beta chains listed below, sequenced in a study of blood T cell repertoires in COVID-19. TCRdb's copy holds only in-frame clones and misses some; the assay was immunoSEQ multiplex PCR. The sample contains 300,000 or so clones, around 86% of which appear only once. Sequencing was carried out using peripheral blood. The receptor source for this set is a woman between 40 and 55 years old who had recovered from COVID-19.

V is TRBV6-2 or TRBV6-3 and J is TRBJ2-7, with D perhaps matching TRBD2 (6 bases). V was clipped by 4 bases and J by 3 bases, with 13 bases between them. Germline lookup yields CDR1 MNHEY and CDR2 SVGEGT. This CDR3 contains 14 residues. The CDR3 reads CASSSTGLSYEQYF. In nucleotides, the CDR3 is TGTGCCAGCAGTTCGACGGGACTGAGCTACGAGCAGTACTTC.

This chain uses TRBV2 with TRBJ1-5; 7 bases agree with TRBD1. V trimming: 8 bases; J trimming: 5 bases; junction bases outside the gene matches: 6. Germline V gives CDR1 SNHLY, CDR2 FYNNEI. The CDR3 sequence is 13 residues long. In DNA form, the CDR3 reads TGTGCCAGCGCTGGACAGGCGGATCAGCCCCAGCATTTT. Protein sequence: CASAGQADQPQHF.

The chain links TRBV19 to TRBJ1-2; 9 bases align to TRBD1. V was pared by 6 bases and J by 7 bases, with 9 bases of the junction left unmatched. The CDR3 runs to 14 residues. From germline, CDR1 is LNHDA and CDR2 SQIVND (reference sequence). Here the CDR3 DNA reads TGTGCCAGTAGGGGGACAGGGCTTGCTCGTGGCTACACCTTC. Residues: CASRGTGLARGYTF.

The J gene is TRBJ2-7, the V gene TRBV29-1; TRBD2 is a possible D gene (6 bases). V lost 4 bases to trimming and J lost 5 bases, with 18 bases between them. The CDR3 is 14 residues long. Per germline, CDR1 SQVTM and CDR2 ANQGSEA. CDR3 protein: CSVGTSRGADEQYF. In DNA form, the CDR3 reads TGCAGCGTTGGGACCTCGCGGGGCGCGGACGAGCAGTACTTC.

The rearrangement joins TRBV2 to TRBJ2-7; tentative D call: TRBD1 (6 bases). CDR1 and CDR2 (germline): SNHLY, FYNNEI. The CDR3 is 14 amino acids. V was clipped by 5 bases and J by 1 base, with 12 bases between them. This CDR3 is CASSPSTGSYEQYF. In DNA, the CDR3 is TGTGCCAGCAGTCCTTCTACAGGGTCCTACGAGCAGTACTTC.

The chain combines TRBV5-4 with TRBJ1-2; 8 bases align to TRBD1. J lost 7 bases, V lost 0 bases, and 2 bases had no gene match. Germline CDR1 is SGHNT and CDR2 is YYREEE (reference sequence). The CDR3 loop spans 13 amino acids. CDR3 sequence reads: CASSLGQGAGYTF. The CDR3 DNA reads TGTGCCAGCAGCTTGGGTCAGGGGGCTGGCTACACCTTC.

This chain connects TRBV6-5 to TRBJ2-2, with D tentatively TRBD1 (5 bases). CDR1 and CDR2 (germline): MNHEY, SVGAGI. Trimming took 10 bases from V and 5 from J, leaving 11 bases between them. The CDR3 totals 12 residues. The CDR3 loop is CATQGGTGELFF. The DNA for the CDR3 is TGTGCCACGCAGGGTGGAACCGGGGAGCTGTTTTTT.

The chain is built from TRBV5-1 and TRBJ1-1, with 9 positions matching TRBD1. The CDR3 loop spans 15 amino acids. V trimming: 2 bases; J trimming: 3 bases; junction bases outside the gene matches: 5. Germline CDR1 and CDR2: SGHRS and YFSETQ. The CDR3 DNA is TGCGCCAGCAGCTTTGGGGACAGGGATGACACTGAAGCTTTCTTT. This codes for CASSFGDRDDTEAFF.

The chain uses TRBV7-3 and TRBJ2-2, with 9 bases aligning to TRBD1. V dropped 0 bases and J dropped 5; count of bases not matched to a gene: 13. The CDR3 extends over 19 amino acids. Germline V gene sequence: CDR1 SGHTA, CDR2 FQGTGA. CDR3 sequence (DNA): TGTGCCAGCAGCTTAACACAGGGGGCGCGTGGGCCAAAGACCGGGGAGCTGTTTTTT. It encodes CASSLTQGARGPKTGELFF.

The CDR3 nucleotides read TGTGCCAGCAGCCAAGTATGGGGAGCTAATGAAAAACTGTTTTTT. It is translated as CASSQVWGANEKLFF. The genes are TRBV3-1 (or the pseudogene TRBV3-2) and TRBJ1-4; D unresolved. The CDR3 loop spans 15 amino acids. V shed 1 base and J shed 3 bases, with 9 bases lying between them. Looked up from germline, CDR1 is LGHDT and CDR2 is YNNKEL (reference sequence).

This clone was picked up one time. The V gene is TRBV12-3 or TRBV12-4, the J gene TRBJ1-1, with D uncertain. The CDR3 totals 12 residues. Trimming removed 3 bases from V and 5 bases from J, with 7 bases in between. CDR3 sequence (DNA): TGTGCCAGCAGTTTGGAGTGGACTGAAGCTTTCTTT. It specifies CASSLEWTEAFF.

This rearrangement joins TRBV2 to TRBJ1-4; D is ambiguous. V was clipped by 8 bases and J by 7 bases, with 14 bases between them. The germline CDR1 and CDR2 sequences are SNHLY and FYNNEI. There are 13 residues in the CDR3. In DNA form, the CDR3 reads TGTGCCAGCCGATATGACACCGGTGAAAAACTGTTTTTT. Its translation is CASRYDTGEKLFF. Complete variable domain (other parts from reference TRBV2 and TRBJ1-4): EPEVTQTPSHQVTQMGQEVILRCVPISNHLYFYWYRQILGQKVEFLVSFYNNEISEKSEIFDDQFSVERPDGSNFTLKIRSTKLEDSAMYFCASRYDTGEKLFFGSGTQLSVL.

The CDR3 coding sequence is TGTGCCACCAGTTCGTTAGGCACAGATACGCAGTATTTT. Its translation is CATSSLGTDTQYF. The V and J genes are TRBV24-1 and TRBJ2-3; D uncertain. Trimming removed 6 bases at V and 1 base at J, with 7 bases between. The CDR3 extends over 13 amino acids. Germline loops: CDR1 KGHDR, CDR2 SFDVKD.

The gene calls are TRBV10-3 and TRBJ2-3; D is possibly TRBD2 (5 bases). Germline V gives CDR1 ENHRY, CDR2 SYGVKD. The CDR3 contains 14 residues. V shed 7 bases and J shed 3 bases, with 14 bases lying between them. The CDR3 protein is CAITEGRETDTQYF. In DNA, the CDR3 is TGTGCCATCACCGAGGGCCGAGAGACAGATACGCAGTATTTT.

The CDR3 nucleotides are TGTGCCAGCATTGGGGGGGAGAACACTGAAGCTTTCTTT. It codes for CASIGGENTEAFF. The genes are TRBV2 and TRBJ1-1; weak D call: TRBD1 (5 bases). Germline assignment: CDR1 SNHLY and CDR2 FYNNEI. The CDR3 consists of 13 residues. With 7 bases removed from V and 1 base from J, the gap between germline ends came to 10 bases.

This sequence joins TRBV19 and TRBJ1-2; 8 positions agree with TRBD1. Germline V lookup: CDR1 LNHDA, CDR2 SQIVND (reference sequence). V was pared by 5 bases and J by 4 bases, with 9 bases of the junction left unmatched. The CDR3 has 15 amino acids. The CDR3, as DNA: TGTGCCAGTAGTCGCGGGGCAGGGGGCGGCTATGGCTACACCTTC. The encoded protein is CASSRGAGGGYGYTF.

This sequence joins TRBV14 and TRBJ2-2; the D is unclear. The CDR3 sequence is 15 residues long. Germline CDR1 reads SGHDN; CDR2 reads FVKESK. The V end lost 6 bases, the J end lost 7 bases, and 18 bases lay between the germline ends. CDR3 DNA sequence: TGTGCCAGCAGTACCGAAACGCGCTCGTACGGGGAGCTGTTTTTT. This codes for CASSTETRSYGELFF.

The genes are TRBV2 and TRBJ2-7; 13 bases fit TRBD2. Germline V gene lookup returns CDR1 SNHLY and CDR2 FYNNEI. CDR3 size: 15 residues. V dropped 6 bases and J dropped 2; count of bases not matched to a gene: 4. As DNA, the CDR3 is TGTGCCAGCAGGCCGACTAGCGGGGGGACCTACGAGCAGTACTTC. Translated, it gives CASRPTSGGTYEQYF.

For the CDR3, the DNA is TGCAGCGTTGAAAGGCAGGGGCCGCCAGCCCTCACTGAAGCTTTCTTT. Encoded protein: CSVERQGPPALTEAFF. The chain carries TRBV29-1 and TRBJ1-1; a weak D match, TRBD1 (6 bases). The CDR3 runs to 16 residues. Trimming cost V 2 bases and J 4 bases, with 20 bases left between them. The germline V gene encodes CDR1 SQVTM and CDR2 ANQGSEA.

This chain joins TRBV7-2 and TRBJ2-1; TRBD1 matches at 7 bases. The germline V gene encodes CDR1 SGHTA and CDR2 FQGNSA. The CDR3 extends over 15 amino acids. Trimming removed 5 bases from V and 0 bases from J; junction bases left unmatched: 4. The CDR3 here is CASSVNRGSYNEQFF. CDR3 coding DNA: TGTGCCAGCAGCGTCAACAGGGGCTCCTACAATGAGCAGTTCTTC.